This T cell receptor beta chain was recorded in a study of cytomegalovirus exposure and HLA in healthy donors. The primer mix had 60 Vbeta and 13 Jbeta primers. Data came from immunoSEQ multiplex PCR; TCRdb stores just in-frame clones and leaves some out. Of 150,000 to 200,000 clones in the sample, under 70% are singletons; the top ten hold 10%. There are a few counts of this clone. Antigen specificity is unknown. The V segment lost 0 bases and the J segment 2 bases; nucleotides outside the gene matches: 8. This CDR3 spans 17 amino acids. In germline, CDR1 is SGHRS, CDR2 YFSETQ. Broader study findings: Several top significant clusters appeared, in a later analysis, to be linked to common viral pathogens. Another analysis was done later, and it associated fewer than 20,000 TCR beta sequences with HLA alleles at 0.05 false discovery rate. Follow-up analysis later connected one missense variant in DCLRE1C with trimming of TCR beta V- and J-genes. Roughly uniform depth of sequencing across donors was assumed in presence/absence analyses.

This sequence originates from a man aged 25 to 40 in good health and CMV-seropositive. The chain joins TRBV5-1 to TRBJ2-7; 10 nucleotides line up with TRBD2. Material for sequencing was PBMCs. The CDR3, as DNA: TGCGCCAGCAGCTTGGCCCTAACTAGCGGGGTACCCTACGAGCAGTACTTC. Protein sequence: CASSLALTSGVPYEQYF.